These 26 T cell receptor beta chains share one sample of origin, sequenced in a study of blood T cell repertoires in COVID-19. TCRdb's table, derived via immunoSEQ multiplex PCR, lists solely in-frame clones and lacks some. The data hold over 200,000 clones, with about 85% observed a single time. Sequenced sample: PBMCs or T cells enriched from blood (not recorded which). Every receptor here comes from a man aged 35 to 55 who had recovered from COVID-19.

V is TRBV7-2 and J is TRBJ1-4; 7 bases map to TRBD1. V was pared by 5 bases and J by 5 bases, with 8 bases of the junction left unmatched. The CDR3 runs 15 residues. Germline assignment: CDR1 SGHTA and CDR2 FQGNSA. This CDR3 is CASSLMTGHNEKLFF. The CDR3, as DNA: TGTGCCAGCAGCCTGATGACAGGGCACAATGAAAAACTGTTTTTT.

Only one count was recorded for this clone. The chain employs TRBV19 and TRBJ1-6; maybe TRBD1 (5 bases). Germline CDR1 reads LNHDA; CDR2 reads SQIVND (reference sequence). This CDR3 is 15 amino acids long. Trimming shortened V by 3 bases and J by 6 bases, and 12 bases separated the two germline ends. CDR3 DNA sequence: TGTGCCAGTAGTATTGCTTGGCAGGGTAATTCACCCCTCCACTTT. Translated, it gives CASSIAWQGNSPLHF.

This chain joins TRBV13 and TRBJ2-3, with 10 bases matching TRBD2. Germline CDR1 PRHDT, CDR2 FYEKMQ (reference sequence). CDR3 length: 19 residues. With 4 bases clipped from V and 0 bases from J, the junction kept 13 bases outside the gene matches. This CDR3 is CASSYGLAAIFSSTDTQYF. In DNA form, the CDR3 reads TGTGCCAGCAGCTATGGACTAGCGGCAATTTTTTCTAGCACAGATACGCAGTATTTT.

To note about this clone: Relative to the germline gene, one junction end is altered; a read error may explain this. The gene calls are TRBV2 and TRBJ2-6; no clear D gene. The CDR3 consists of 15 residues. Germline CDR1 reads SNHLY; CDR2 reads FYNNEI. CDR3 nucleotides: TGTGCCAGCAGCGAAGAATTCGGTAAGGCCAACGTCCTGACTTTC. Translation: CASSEEFGKANVLTF.

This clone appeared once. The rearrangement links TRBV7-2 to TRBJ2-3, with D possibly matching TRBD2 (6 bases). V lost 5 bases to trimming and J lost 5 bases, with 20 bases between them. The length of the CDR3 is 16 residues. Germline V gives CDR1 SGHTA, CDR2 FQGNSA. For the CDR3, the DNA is TGTGCCAGCAGCCTCCTTAGCGGTTGGCGGGTAGATACGCAGTATTTT. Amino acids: CASSLLSGWRVDTQYF.

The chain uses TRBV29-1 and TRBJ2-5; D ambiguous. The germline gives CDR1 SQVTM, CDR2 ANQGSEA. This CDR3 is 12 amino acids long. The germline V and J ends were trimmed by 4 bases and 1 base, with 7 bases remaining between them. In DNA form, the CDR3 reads TGCAGCGTTGGCTACCTCCAAGAGACCCAGTACTTC. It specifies CSVGYLQETQYF.

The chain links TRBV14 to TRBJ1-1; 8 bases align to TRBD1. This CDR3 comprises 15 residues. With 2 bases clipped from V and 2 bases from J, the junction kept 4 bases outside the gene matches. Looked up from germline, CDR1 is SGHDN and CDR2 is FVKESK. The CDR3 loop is CASSQTRGRNTEAFF. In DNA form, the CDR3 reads TGTGCCAGCAGCCAAACCAGGGGGCGAAACACTGAAGCTTTCTTT.

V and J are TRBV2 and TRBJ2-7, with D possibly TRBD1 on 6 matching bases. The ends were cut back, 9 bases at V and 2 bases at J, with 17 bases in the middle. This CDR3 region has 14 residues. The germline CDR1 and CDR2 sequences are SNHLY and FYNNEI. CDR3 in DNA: TGTGCCAGTACAAGGACAGTAGTAACCTACGAGCAGTACTTC. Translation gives CASTRTVVTYEQYF.

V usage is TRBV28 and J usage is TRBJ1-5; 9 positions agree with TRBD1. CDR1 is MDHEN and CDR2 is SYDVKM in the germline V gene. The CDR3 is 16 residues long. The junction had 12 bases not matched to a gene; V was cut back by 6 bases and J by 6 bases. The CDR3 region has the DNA TGTGCCAGCAGCCGCGAGCGGGGACAGGGATCTCAGCCCCAGCATTTT. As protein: CASSRERGQGSQPQHF. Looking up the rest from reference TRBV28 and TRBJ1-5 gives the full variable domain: DVKVTQSSRYLVKRTGEKVFLECVQDMDHENMFWYRQDPGLGLRLIYFSYDVKMKEKGDIPEGYSVSREKKERFSLILESASTNQTSMYLCASSRERGQGSQPQHFGDGTRLSIL.

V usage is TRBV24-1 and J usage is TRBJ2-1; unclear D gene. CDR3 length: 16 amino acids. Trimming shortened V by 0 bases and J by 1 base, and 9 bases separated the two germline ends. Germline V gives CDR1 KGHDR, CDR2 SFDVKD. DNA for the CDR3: TGTGCCACCAGTGATTTGGACGCGACATCCTACAATGAGCAGTTCTTC. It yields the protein CATSDLDATSYNEQFF.

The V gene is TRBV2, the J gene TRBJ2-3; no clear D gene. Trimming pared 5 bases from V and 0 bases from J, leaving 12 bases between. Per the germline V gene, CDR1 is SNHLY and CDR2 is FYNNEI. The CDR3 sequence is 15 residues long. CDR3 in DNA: TGTGCCAGCAGTCTCCTCCCTTTAAGCACAGATACGCAGTATTTT. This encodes CASSLLPLSTDTQYF.

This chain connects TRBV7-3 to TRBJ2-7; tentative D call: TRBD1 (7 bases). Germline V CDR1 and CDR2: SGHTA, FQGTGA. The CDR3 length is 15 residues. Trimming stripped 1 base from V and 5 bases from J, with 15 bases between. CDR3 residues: CASSLNGQGGDEQYF. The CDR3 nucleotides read TGTGCCAGCAGCTTAAATGGGCAGGGGGGCGACGAGCAGTACTTC.

The CDR3 bases are TGTGCCAGCAGTGAAATAAGGGACTGGGAGCAGTACTTC. This codes for CASSEIRDWEQYF. This chain links TRBV2 with TRBJ2-7, with D perhaps TRBD2 (6 bases). Trimming stripped 2 bases from V and 7 bases from J, with 12 bases between. Germline CDR1 SNHLY, CDR2 FYNNEI. This CDR3 region has 13 residues.

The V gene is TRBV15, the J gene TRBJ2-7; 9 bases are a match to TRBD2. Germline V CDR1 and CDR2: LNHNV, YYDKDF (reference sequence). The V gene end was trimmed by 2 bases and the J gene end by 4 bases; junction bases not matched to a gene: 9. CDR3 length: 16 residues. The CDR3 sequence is CATSRSGAGGKYEQYF. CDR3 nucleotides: TGTGCCACCAGCAGATCGGGAGCGGGAGGAAAATACGAGCAGTACTTC.

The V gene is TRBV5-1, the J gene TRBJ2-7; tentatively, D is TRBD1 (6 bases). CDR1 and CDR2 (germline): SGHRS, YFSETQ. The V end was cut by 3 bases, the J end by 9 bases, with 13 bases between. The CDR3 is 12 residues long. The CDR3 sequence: CASSYDRSGQYF. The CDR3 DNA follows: TGCGCCAGCAGCTACGACAGGTCGGGGCAGTACTTC.

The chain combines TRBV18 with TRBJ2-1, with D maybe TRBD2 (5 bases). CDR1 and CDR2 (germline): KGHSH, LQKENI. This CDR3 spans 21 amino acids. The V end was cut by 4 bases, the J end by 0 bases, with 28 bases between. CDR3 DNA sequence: TGTGCCAGCTCACAACTCTCCCAGATTCTGAGCGGAGCAGGCTCCTACAATGAGCAGTTCTTC. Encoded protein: CASSQLSQILSGAGSYNEQFF.

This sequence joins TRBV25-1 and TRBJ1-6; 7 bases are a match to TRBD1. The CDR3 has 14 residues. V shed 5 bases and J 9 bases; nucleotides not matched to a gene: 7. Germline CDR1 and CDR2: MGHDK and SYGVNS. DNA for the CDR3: TGTGCCAGCAGTTACAGGGGTCAGGGTTCACCCCTCCACTTT. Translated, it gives CASSYRGQGSPLHF.

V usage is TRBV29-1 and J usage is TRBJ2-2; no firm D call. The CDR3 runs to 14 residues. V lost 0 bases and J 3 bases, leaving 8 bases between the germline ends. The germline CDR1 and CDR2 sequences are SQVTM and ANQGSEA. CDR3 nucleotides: TGCAGCGTTGAAGATCATGCGTACACCGGGGAGCTGTTTTTT. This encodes CSVEDHAYTGELFF.

CDR3 sequence (DNA): TGTGCCATTAGGACTAGCGGGAGCCAGGGAGAGACCCAGTACTTC. Protein: CAIRTSGSQGETQYF. V is TRBV10-3 and J is TRBJ2-5, with TRBD2 identical over 13 bases. The CDR3 spans 15 residues. Germline CDR1 and CDR2: ENHRY and SYGVKD. Germline trimming cut 9 bases from V and 4 bases from J; bases unmatched to any gene: 8.

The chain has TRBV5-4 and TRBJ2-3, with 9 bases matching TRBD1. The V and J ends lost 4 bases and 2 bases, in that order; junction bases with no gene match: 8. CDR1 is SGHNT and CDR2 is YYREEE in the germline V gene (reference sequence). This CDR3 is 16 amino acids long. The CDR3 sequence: CASSQGQGRATDTQYF. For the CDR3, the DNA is TGTGCCAGCAGCCAGGGACAGGGCCGAGCCACAGATACGCAGTATTTT.

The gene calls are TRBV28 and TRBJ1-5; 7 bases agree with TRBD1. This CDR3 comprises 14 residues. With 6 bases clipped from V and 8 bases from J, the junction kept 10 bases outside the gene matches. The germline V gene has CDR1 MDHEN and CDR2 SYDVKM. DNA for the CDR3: TGTGCCAGCAGGCAGACAGGGCAGGGCAAGCCCCAGCATTTT. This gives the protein CASRQTGQGKPQHF.

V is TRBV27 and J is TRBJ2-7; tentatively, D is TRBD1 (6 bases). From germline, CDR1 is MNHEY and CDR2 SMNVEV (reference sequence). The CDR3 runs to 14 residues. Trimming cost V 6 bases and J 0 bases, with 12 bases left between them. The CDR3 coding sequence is TGTGCCAGCAGCGACAGGATGCACTCCTACGAGCAGTACTTC. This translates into CASSDRMHSYEQYF.

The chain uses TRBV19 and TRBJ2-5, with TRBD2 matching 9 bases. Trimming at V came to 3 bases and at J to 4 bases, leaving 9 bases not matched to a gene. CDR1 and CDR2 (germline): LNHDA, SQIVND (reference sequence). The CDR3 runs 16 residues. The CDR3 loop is CASSIGLAGLGETQYF. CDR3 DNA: TGTGCCAGTAGTATTGGCCTAGCGGGGTTGGGAGAGACCCAGTACTTC.

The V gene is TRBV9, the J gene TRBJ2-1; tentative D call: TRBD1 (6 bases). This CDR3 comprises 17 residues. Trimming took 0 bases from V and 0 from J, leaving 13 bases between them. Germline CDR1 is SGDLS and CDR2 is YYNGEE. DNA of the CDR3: TGTGCCAGCAGCGTAGGGACAGCCAGAAACTCCTACAATGAGCAGTTCTTC. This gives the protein CASSVGTARNSYNEQFF.

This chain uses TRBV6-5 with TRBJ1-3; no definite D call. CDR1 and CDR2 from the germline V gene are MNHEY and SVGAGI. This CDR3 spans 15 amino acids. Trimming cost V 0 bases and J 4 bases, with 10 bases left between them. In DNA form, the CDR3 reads TGTGCCAGCAGTTACTCTCGGGGATCGGGAAACACCATATATTTT. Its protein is CASSYSRGSGNTIYF.

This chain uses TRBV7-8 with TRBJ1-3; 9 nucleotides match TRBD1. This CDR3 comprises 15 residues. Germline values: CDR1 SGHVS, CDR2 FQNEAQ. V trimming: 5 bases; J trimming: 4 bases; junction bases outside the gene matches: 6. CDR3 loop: CASSISGTGGNTIYF. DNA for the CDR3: TGTGCCAGCAGCATATCCGGGACAGGGGGAAACACCATATATTTT.